The rows below give T cell receptor beta chains drawn from one sample of a study of T-cell reconstitution after alpha-beta-depleted transplantation in children. TCRdb fed the PCR reads into MiXCR, producing one record per CDR3 protein. This table holds around 200,000 distinct CDR3 sequences, about 11% found once. The sequenced sample was PBMCs, obtained before TCRalphabeta/CD19-depleted stem cell transplant. These receptors originate from a child less than two years old with acute myeloid leukemia, due to receive a stem cell transplant. Both conserved end residues are part of each CDR3. The order of the fields is J gene, clone size, CDR3 length, D gene, V gene, CDR3 protein, CDR3 DNA. The D gene is left open where the match is weak. Clone size is given for some rows only: seen once, a few or many times, or a class if the clone is expanded.

j_gene: TRBJ2-7
abundance: many
len: 16
d_gene: TRBD1
v_gene: TRBV5-1
CDR3aa: CASSLELGQGSYEQYF
CDR3nt: TGCGCCAGCAGCTTGGAGTTGGGACAGGGCTCCTACGAGCAGTACTTC

j_gene: TRBJ2-5
abundance: many
len: 16
d_gene: -
v_gene: TRBV20-1
CDR3aa: CSARLGGAGVLETQYF
CDR3nt: TGCAGTGCTAGGTTGGGCGGGGCCGGGGTATTAGAGACCCAGTACTTC

j_gene: TRBJ2-1
abundance: many
len: 13
d_gene: -
v_gene: TRBV6-2/TRBV6-3
CDR3aa: CASSAPIYNEQFF
CDR3nt: TGTGCCAGCAGTGCGCCAATCTACAATGAGCAGTTCTTC

j_gene: TRBJ2-5
abundance: many
len: 16
d_gene: TRBD1
v_gene: TRBV5-4
CDR3aa: CASSFTGGAPQETQYF
CDR3nt: TGTGCCAGCAGCTTTACAGGGGGCGCCCCACAAGAGACCCAGTACTTC

j_gene: TRBJ2-1
abundance: many
len: 15
d_gene: -
v_gene: TRBV7-9
CDR3aa: CASRRAGLPYNEQFF
CDR3nt: TGTGCCAGCCGACGAGCCGGGCTTCCCTACAATGAGCAGTTCTTC

j_gene: TRBJ1-2
abundance: many
len: 16
d_gene: -
v_gene: TRBV20-1
CDR3aa: CSAPPFVPSRTGGYTF
CDR3nt: TGCAGTGCTCCACCTTTTGTTCCCAGCCGCACTGGTGGCTACACCTTC

j_gene: TRBJ2-7
abundance: many
len: 12
d_gene: -
v_gene: TRBV29-1
CDR3aa: CSVNKGSYEQYF
CDR3nt: TGCAGCGTAAACAAAGGGTCCTACGAGCAGTACTTC

j_gene: TRBJ2-2
abundance: many
len: 15
d_gene: TRBD1
v_gene: TRBV7-9
CDR3aa: CASSRDRLNTGELFF
CDR3nt: TGTGCCAGCAGCCGGGACAGACTGAACACCGGGGAGCTGTTTTTT

j_gene: TRBJ1-2
abundance: few
len: 13
d_gene: -
v_gene: TRBV20-1
CDR3aa: CSAEWPGRPGYTF
CDR3nt: TGCAGTGCAGAATGGCCAGGACGTCCTGGCTACACCTTC

j_gene: TRBJ2-3
abundance: many
len: 16
d_gene: TRBD2
v_gene: TRBV29-1
CDR3aa: CSVLTPGLAGGNTQYF
CDR3nt: TGCAGCGTCCTAACCCCCGGACTAGCGGGGGGGAATACGCAGTATTTT

j_gene: TRBJ2-3
abundance: many
len: 16
d_gene: -
v_gene: TRBV7-9
CDR3aa: CASSPRAATSTDTQYF
CDR3nt: TGTGCCAGCAGCCCCCGGGCGGCAACTAGCACAGATACGCAGTATTTT

j_gene: TRBJ1-1
abundance: many
len: 14
d_gene: TRBD1
v_gene: TRBV5-1
CDR3aa: CASSPRTGDTEAFF
CDR3nt: TGCGCCAGCAGCCCACGGACAGGGGACACTGAAGCTTTCTTT

j_gene: TRBJ2-5
abundance: few
len: 11
d_gene: -
v_gene: TRBV20-1
CDR3aa: CSASTKETQYF
CDR3nt: TGCAGTGCTAGCACTAAAGAGACCCAGTACTTC

j_gene: TRBJ2-2
abundance: many
len: 13
d_gene: -
v_gene: TRBV29-1
CDR3aa: CSVGDANTGELFF
CDR3nt: TGCAGCGTTGGCGACGCCAACACCGGGGAGCTGTTTTTT

j_gene: TRBJ2-3
abundance: many
len: 12
d_gene: -
v_gene: TRBV20-1
CDR3aa: CRALRDTDTQYF
CDR3nt: TGCAGGGCATTGCGGGACACAGATACGCAGTATTTT

j_gene: TRBJ1-1
abundance: many
len: 13
d_gene: TRBD1
v_gene: TRBV12-3/TRBV12-4
CDR3aa: CAITGTGNTEAFF
CDR3nt: TGTGCCATTACCGGGACAGGGAACACTGAAGCTTTCTTT

j_gene: TRBJ1-6
abundance: many
len: 11
d_gene: TRBD1
v_gene: TRBV12-3/TRBV12-4
CDR3aa: CASRDRGTLHF
CDR3nt: TGTGCCAGCAGAGACAGGGGAACCCTCCACTTT

j_gene: TRBJ2-3
abundance: many
len: 13
d_gene: TRBD2
v_gene: TRBV20-1
CDR3aa: CSMGRESTDTQYF
CDR3nt: TGCAGTATGGGGCGGGAGTCCACAGATACGCAGTATTTT

j_gene: TRBJ2-1
abundance: -
len: 13
d_gene: -
v_gene: TRBV28
CDR3aa: CASRSRGKNEQFF
CDR3nt: TGTGCCAGCCGATCCAGGGGCAAGAATGAGCAGTTCTTC

j_gene: TRBJ2-1
abundance: many
len: 15
d_gene: -
v_gene: TRBV11-3
CDR3aa: CASSLDVGANNEQFF
CDR3nt: TGTGCCAGCAGCTTAGATGTTGGAGCAAACAATGAGCAGTTCTTC

j_gene: TRBJ2-5
abundance: many
len: 14
d_gene: TRBD2
v_gene: TRBV20-1
CDR3aa: CSASKAGAQETQYF
CDR3nt: TGCAGTGCTAGTAAAGCGGGAGCTCAAGAGACCCAGTACTTC

j_gene: TRBJ1-1
abundance: many
len: 12
d_gene: -
v_gene: TRBV20-1
CDR3aa: CSAVGGNTEAFF
CDR3nt: TGCAGTGCCGTAGGGGGGAACACTGAAGCTTTCTTT

j_gene: TRBJ1-2
abundance: few
len: 12
d_gene: -
v_gene: TRBV27
CDR3aa: CASSAHSYGYTF
CDR3nt: TGTGCCAGCAGTGCCCACAGCTATGGCTACACCTTC

j_gene: TRBJ1-6
abundance: many
len: 14
d_gene: -
v_gene: TRBV7-8
CDR3aa: CASQSSSYNSPLHF
CDR3nt: TGTGCCAGTCAGTCGAGCTCCTATAATTCACCCCTCCACTTT

j_gene: TRBJ2-1
abundance: many
len: 18
d_gene: -
v_gene: TRBV27
CDR3aa: CASSPPVLSESSYNEQFF
CDR3nt: TGTGCCAGCAGTCCCCCGGTCCTTAGCGAGAGCTCCTACAATGAGCAGTTCTTC

j_gene: TRBJ2-7
abundance: many
len: 15
d_gene: TRBD2
v_gene: TRBV6-5
CDR3aa: CASSYSSGRAYEQYF
CDR3nt: TGTGCCAGCAGTTACTCTAGCGGGAGGGCCTACGAGCAGTACTTC

j_gene: TRBJ1-2
abundance: many
len: 15
d_gene: -
v_gene: TRBV6-2/TRBV6-3
CDR3aa: CASRSRTKGVYGYTF
CDR3nt: TGTGCCAGCAGATCCCGGACCAAAGGGGTCTATGGCTACACCTTC

j_gene: TRBJ1-5
abundance: many
len: 13
d_gene: -
v_gene: TRBV15
CDR3aa: CATSWESNQPQHF
CDR3nt: TGTGCCACCAGTTGGGAGAGCAATCAGCCCCAGCATTTT

j_gene: TRBJ2-3
abundance: many
len: 16
d_gene: TRBD1
v_gene: TRBV18
CDR3aa: CASSPVGTGLADTQYF
CDR3nt: TGTGCCAGCTCACCGGTCGGGACAGGGTTGGCAGATACGCAGTATTTT

j_gene: TRBJ2-1
abundance: many
len: 16
d_gene: TRBD2
v_gene: TRBV5-1
CDR3aa: CASSLGTSGKVNEQFF
CDR3nt: TGCGCCAGCAGCTTGGGGACTAGCGGGAAGGTAAATGAGCAGTTCTTC

j_gene: TRBJ1-6
abundance: many
len: 14
d_gene: -
v_gene: TRBV5-6
CDR3aa: CASSPPGANSPLHF
CDR3nt: TGTGCCAGCAGCCCACCGGGAGCTAATTCACCCCTCCACTTT

j_gene: TRBJ2-5
abundance: many
len: 11
d_gene: -
v_gene: TRBV18
CDR3aa: CASSDQETQYF
CDR3nt: TGTGCCAGCTCAGACCAAGAGACCCAGTACTTC